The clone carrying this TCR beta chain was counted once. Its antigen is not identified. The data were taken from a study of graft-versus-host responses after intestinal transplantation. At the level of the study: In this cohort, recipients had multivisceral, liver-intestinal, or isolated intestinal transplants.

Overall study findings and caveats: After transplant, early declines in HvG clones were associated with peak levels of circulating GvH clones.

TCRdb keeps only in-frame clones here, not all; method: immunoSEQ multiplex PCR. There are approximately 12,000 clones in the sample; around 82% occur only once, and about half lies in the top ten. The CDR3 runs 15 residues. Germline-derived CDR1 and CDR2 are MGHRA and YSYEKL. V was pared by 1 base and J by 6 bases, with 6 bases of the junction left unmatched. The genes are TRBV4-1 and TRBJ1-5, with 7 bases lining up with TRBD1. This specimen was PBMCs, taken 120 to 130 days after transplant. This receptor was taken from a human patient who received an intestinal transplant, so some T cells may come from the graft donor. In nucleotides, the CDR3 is TGCGCCAGCAGCCAAGCGGAAGGGGGCAGTCAGCCCCAGCATTTT. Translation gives CASSQAEGGSQPQHF.